This T cell receptor (beta chain) was identified during a study of CD8+ T cells in alopecia areata. In each case, RNA was isolated and then reverse transcribed into cDNA as the sequencing template. Assay used: immunoSEQ multiplex PCR; TCRdb lists only in-frame clones, some missing. The repertoire includes 150,000 to 200,000 clones, around three fifths of them detected once, and about 0.94% sits in the top ten. The treatment is: oral pan-JAK inhibitor, 5-10 mg twice daily. The investigators collected lesional scalp punch biopsies and peripheral blood from alopecia areata patients. PBMCs provided sorted CD4+ and CD8+ T cells. This clone was recorded once. Its target is unknown. Germline V CDR1 and CDR2: GTSNPN, SVGIG (reference sequence). CDR3 length: 13 amino acids. V trimming: 7 bases; J trimming: 1 base; junction bases outside the gene matches: 6. General study results and limits: Tofacitinib did not eliminate many expanded lesional clones from scalp or blood.

The V gene is TRBV30, the J gene TRBJ1-1; 7 bases agree with TRBD1. This sequence was found in a human donor with alopecia areata. The sample consisted of CD4+ T cells sorted from blood, taken at week 4, from a patient treated with tofacitinib. The CDR3 coding sequence is TGTGCCTTCGGACAGGCCCCGAACACTGAAGCTTTCTTT. This codes for CAFGQAPNTEAFF.